This T cell receptor beta chain was identified during a study of lung T cells in sarcoidosis with Löfgren's syndrome (dated 2017 in TCRdb). Regarding the complete study: Sarcoidosis was characterized as a granulomatous disease that is mostly pulmonary, in which CD4+ T cells accumulate in bronchoalveolar lavage fluid. The repertoire analyses were focused on Lofgren's syndrome patients. General study outcomes and caveats: TRAV12-1 and TRBV2 CDR3 motifs were reported to be shared among multiple Löfgren's syndrome patients, suggesting public CD4+ TCR repertoires. In alphabeta pairing analysis, TRAV12-1 was found to pair preferentially with TRBV2, and CDR3 homology was shown by the resulting paired TCRs. Compared with control subjects, Lofgren's syndrome patients were reported to have TRAV12-1 and TRBV2 as the most expanded V gene segments. Recognition of a sarcoidosis-associated antigen was only suggested, and the antigen itself remained putative and was not identified.

To note about this clonotype: No antigen is known for it. One junction end disagrees with the germline gene, perhaps due to a read error.

The run used an Illumina MiSeq. TCRdb ran its own pipeline on the public reads, namely fastp trimming at Q25 and MiXCR clone calling, and kept in-frame beta chains. When rows share a CDR3 protein, they turn into one entry using the most common DNA and genes. In this sample the table shows 280 or so distinct CDR3 sequences, under 30% of which occur a single time. The ten largest clonotypes hold 30% to 40% of the sample. The study profiled TCR repertoires of CD4+ T cells collected through bronchoalveolar lavage. As encoded in the germline V gene, CDR1 is SQVTM while CDR2 is ANQGSEA. The CDR3 holds 14 amino acids from the cysteine to the phenylalanine. Only CDR3 DNA remains: 42 bases, in frame from the first base.

Sequencing used CD4+ T cells from bronchoalveolar lavage. The chain is encoded by TRBV29-1 joined to TRBJ2-3; tentative D gene TRBD1, with 5 bases matching. The TCR originated in a human donor with sarcoidosis (Löfgren's syndrome or another form), or a control subject (not recorded which). The nucleotides read TGCAGCATTGCCAGGGATTCGGGCACAGATACGCAGTGTTTT. The resulting protein is CSIARDSGTDTQCF.